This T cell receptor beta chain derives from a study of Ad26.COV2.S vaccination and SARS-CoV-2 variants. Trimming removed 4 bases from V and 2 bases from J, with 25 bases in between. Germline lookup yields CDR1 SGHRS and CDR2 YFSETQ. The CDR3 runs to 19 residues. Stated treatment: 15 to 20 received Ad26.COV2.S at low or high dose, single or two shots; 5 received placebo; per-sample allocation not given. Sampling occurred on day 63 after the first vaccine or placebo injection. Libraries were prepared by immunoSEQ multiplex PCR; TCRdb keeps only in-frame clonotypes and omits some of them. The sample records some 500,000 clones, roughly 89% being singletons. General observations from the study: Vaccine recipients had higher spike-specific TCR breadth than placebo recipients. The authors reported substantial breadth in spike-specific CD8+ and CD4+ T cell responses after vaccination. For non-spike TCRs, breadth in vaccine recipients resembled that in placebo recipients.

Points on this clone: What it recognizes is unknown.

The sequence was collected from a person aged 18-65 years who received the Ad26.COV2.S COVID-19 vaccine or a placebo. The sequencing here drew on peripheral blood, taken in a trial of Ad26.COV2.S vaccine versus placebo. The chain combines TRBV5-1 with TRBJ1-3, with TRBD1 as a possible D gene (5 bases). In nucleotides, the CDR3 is TGCGCCAGCAGCCGGACTTGGGTCGGGGGGATTGAAGCTGGAAACACCATATATTTT. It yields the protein CASSRTWVGGIEAGNTIYF.